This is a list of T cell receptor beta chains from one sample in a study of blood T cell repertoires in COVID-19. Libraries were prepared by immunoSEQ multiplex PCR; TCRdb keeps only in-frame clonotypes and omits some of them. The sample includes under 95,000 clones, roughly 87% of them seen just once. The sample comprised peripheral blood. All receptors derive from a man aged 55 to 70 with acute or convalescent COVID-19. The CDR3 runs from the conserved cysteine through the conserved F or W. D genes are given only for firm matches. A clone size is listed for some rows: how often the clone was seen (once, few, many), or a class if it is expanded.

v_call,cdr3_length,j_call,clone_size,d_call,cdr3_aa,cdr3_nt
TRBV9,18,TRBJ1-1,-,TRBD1,CASSVTGTGGFRNTEAFF,TGTGCCAGCAGCGTAACCGGGACAGGGGGCTTTCGGAACACTGAAGCTTTCTTT
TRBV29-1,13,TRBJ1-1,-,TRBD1,CSVGWTGNTEAFF,TGCAGCGTTGGGTGGACAGGGAACACTGAAGCTTTCTTT
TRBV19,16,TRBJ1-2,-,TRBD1,CASSIGDRGRSYGYTF,TGTGCCAGTAGTATAGGGGACAGGGGGCGAAGCTATGGCTACACCTTC
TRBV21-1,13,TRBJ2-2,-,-,CAMTDRLPGELFF,TGTGCCATGACGGACAGGTTGCCCGGGGAGCTGTTTTTT
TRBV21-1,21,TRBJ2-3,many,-,CASSNPRRTSGGAFNTDTQYF,TGTGCCAGCAGCAACCCAAGACGGACTAGCGGGGGGGCTTTTAACACAGATACGCAGTATTTT
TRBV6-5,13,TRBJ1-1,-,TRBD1,CASLGQGNTEAFF,TGCGCCAGTCTAGGACAGGGAAACACTGAAGCTTTCTTT
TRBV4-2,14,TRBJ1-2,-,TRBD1,CASSQETGGGGYTF,TGTGCCAGCAGCCAGGAGACAGGGGGCGGTGGCTACACCTTC
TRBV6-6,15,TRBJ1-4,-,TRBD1,CASRGRTGEIEKLFF,TGTGCCAGCAGAGGAAGGACAGGGGAGATTGAAAAACTGTTTTTT
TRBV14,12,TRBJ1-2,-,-,CASSQIRGSWSF,TGTGCCAGCAGCCAAATTAGGGGAAGTTGGAGCTTC
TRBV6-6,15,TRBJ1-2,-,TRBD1,CASSLGQGAYYGYTF,TGTGCCAGCAGTTTAGGACAGGGGGCCTACTATGGCTACACCTTC
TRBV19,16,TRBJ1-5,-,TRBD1,CASSIATGQTNQPQHF,TGTGCCAGTAGTATAGCCACGGGACAGACAAATCAGCCCCAGCATTTT
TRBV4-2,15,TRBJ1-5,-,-,CASSQFGTPPQPQHF,TGTGCCAGCAGCCAATTTGGCACCCCACCTCAGCCCCAGCATTTT
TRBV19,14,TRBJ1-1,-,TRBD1,CASSGQGNDTEAFF,TGTGCCAGTAGCGGACAGGGGAACGACACTGAAGCTTTCTTT
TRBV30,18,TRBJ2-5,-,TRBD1,CAWSGAKGASLAQETQYF,TGTGCCTGGAGTGGTGCTAAGGGGGCCTCTTTGGCCCAAGAGACCCAGTACTTC
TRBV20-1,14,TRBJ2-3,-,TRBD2,CSAIETSYTDTQYF,TGCAGTGCTATTGAGACTAGCTACACAGATACGCAGTATTTT
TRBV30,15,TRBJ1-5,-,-,CAWSPTGQINQPQHF,TGTGCCTGGAGTCCAACAGGACAGATCAATCAGCCCCAGCATTTT
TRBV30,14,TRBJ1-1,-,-,CAWSSLVGSTEAFF,TGTGCCTGGAGTTCCTTAGTCGGTTCTACTGAAGCTTTCTTT
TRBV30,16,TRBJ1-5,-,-,CAWSVRGAGGNQPQHF,TGTGCCTGGAGTGTACGGGGGGCAGGGGGCAATCAGCCCCAGCATTTT
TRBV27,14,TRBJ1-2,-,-,CASSLFPGVYGYTF,TGTGCCAGCAGTTTATTCCCAGGGGTCTATGGCTACACCTTC
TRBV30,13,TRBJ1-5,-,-,CAWSVRGNQPQHF,TGTGCCTGGAGTGTACGGGGCAATCAGCCCCAGCATTTT
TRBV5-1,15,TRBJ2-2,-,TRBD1,CASSPRDRGRGELFF,TGCGCCAGCAGCCCCCGGGACAGGGGCCGGGGGGAGCTGTTTTTT
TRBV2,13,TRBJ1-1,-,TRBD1,CASSQGVNTEAFF,TGTGCCAGCAGCCAGGGGGTGAACACTGAAGCTTTCTTT
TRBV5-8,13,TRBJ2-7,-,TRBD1,CASSSRDSYEQYF,TGTGCCAGCAGCTCCCGGGACAGCTACGAGCAGTACTTC
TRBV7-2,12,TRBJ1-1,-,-,CASSLARERAFF,TGTGCCAGCAGCTTAGCGAGAGAGCGGGCTTTCTTT
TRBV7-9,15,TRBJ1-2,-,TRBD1,CASSFRPGTGDGYTF,TGTGCCAGCAGCTTTAGGCCCGGGACAGGGGATGGCTACACCTTC
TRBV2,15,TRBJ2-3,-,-,CASIGASSPGDTQYF,TGTGCCAGCATCGGCGCGAGCTCTCCCGGGGATACGCAGTATTTT
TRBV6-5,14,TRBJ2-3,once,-,CASSYQRDTDTQYF,TGTGCCAGCAGTTATCAGAGGGACACAGATACGCAGTATTTT
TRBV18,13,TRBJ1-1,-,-,CASSPGQLGEAFF,TGTGCCAGCTCACCAGGGCAGTTGGGTGAAGCTTTCTTT
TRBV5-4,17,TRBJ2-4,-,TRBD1,CASSREGGARAKNIQYF,TGTGCCAGCAGCAGAGAAGGGGGCGCGAGGGCCAAAAACATTCAGTACTTC
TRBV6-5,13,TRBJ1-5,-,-,CASSPRGNQPQHF,TGTGCCAGCAGCCCCCGGGGCAATCAGCCCCAGCATTTT
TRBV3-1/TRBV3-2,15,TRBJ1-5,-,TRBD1,CASSPTGGSYQPQHF,TGTGCCAGCAGCCCTACAGGGGGTAGCTATCAGCCCCAGCATTTT
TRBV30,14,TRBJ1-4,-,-,CAWKIVGGYEKLFF,TGTGCCTGGAAAATCGTAGGGGGTTATGAAAAACTGTTTTTT